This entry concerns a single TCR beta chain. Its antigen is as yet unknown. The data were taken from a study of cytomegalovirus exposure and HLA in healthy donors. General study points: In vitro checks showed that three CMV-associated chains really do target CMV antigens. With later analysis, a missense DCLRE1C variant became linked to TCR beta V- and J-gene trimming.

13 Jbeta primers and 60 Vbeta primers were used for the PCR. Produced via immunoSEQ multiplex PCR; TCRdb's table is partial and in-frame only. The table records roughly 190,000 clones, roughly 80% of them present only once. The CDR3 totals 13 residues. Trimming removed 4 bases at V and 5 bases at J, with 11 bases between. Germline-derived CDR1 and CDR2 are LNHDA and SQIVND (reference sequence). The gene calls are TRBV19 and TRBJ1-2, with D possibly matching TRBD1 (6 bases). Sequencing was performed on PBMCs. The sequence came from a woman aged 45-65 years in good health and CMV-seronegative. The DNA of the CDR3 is TGTGCCAGTAGTAAGCAGGGGATGTATGGCTACACCTTC. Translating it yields CASSKQGMYGYTF.